The present TCR beta chain was sequenced within a study of tumor and adjacent non-tumor tissue in lung cancer. Overall study context: There were about 12 adenocarcinoma, 2 squamous cell carcinoma and 1 small cell lung cancer cases.

V dropped 0 bases and J dropped 5 bases, with 16 bases sitting between them. The germline CDR1 and CDR2 sequences are SEHNR and FQNEAQ (reference sequence). This CDR3 spans 16 amino acids. This clonotype was seen more than once but under ten times. A modified ARM-PCR protocol with three rounds of nested PCR amplified TCRbeta. TCRdb redid the calling of the multiplex PCR reads with MiXCR, one entry per CDR3 protein. In the table there are approximately 110,000 distinct CDR3 sequences, 50% to 70% of which are singletons. This sample's RNA came from whole unsorted tissue. The normal lung tissue was taken more than 3 cm from the tumor edge. Chemotherapy-naive patients with new lung cancer underwent thoracic surgery in China, August–late 2014.

The origin of this receptor is a man aged 55 to 70 with non-small cell lung cancer. The sequenced sample was distant non-tumor lung tissue. V and J are TRBV7-9 and TRBJ1-2; D uncertain. CDR3: CASSLALEAFAYGYTF. CDR3 DNA: TGTGCCAGCAGCTTAGCGTTGGAGGCTTTTGCGTATGGCTACACCTTC.